This paragraph covers one TCR beta chain sequence. This entry is derived from a study of blood T cells in healthy people across ages. The germline gives CDR1 MDHEN, CDR2 SYDVKM. This CDR3 has 16 residues. Germline trimming cut 1 base from V and 7 bases from J; bases unmatched to any gene: 10. The authors ran a second PCR of about 7 to 11 cycles using a sample-barcoded 5' primer and a J-beta primer mix. TCRdb re-analysed the 5' RACE reads in MiXCR, keeping a single row per CDR3 protein. The table records roughly 1,100,000 distinct CDR3 sequences, under 30% of them present only once. Each sample yielded at least 7 million isolated PBMCs. This same sample was also taken into another study, of T cells of mothers and their children. That report notes: Second-round PCR products received sample barcodes and 2-4 random nucleotides from the M1S primer. Related pairs of mothers and children showed slightly higher, non-significant overlap versus unrelated pairs.

The sample taken for sequencing was blood. The chain joins TRBV28 to TRBJ2-4; 7 nucleotides line up with TRBD2. The TCR comes from a girl aged 2-10 years in good health. The CDR3 DNA reads as TGTGCCAGCAGTTTATCGGCAGGGAGGGCGGAGAACATTCAGTACTTC. It translates to CASSLSAGRAENIQYF. The complete variable domain, with remaining parts taken from reference TRBV28 and TRBJ2-4, reads DVKVTQSSRYLVKRTGEKVFLECVQDMDHENMFWYRQDPGLGLRLIYFSYDVKMKEKGDIPEGYSVSREKKERFSLILESASTNQTSMYLCASSLSAGRAENIQYFGAGTRLSVL.